Following are 14 T cell receptor beta chains from one sample sequenced in a study of T cells in Graves' hyperthyroidism and ophthalmopathy. Amplification of TCR beta CDR3 regions used RNA as the template. The HTBI primer set served for first-round RT-PCR of the TCR CDR3. TCRdb re-called the multiplex PCR reads through MiXCR, storing one row per CDR3 protein. The data show about 570,000 distinct CDR3 sequences, just over 45% seen once. Sequenced: peripheral blood or thyroid tissue (not recorded which). The receptors were sampled from an adult woman with Graves' disease, either hyperthyroidism or ophthalmopathy (not recorded which).

The chain combines TRBV25-1 with TRBJ2-7, with D uncertain. Germline values: CDR1 MGHDK, CDR2 SYGVNS. The CDR3 sequence is 13 residues long. V lost 2 bases and J 4 bases, leaving 9 bases between the germline ends. The CDR3 nucleotides read TGTGCCAGCAGTGAACAGGTCGGGTACGAGCAGTACTTC. Its translation is CASSEQVGYEQYF.

This clonotype was counted once. V is TRBV10-3 and J is TRBJ1-2; D perhaps matches TRBD1 (5 bases). CDR1 and CDR2 from the germline V gene are ENHRY and SYGVKD. CDR3 length: 15 amino acids. V was pared by 6 bases and J by 5 bases, with 19 bases between. CDR3 loop: CAISGTSGVRYGYTF. CDR3 in DNA: TGTGCCATCAGCGGGACGTCAGGAGTTCGGTATGGCTACACCTTC.

At least ten counts were recorded for this clonotype. This CDR3 reads CASSLSAEFEQYF. The CDR3 bases are TGTGCCAGCAGCTTAAGCGCAGAGTTCGAGCAGTACTTC. This chain joins TRBV7-3 and TRBJ2-7; unclear D gene. V dropped 1 base and J dropped 6 bases, with 10 bases sitting between them. The CDR3 is 13 residues long. The germline gives CDR1 SGHTA, CDR2 FQGTGA.

This clonotype was seen many times. The chain is built from TRBV2 and TRBJ2-6; D is undetermined. Germline CDR1 is SNHLY and CDR2 is FYNNEI. V lost 8 bases and J lost 6, with 11 bases in between. The CDR3 covers 13 residues. The CDR3 sequence: CASDRQEANVLTF. CDR3 nucleotides: TGTGCCAGCGATCGTCAGGAGGCCAACGTCCTGACTTTC.

In its sample, this clonotype was seen a few times. This may arise from a read error, as a much more abundant clone is one base away. V usage is TRBV4-1 and J usage is TRBJ2-5; D is undetermined. Per germline, CDR1 MGHRA and CDR2 YSYEKL. Deletions cut 4 bases from V and 5 bases from J, with 11 bases between. The CDR3 is 13 residues long. In DNA form, the CDR3 reads TGCGCCAGCAGCCGGTTTGTAGGGGAGACCCAGTACTTC. Protein product: CASSRFVGETQYF.

V and J are TRBV15 and TRBJ1-1; D may be TRBD1 (6 bases). The CDR3 length is 14 residues. V lost 5 bases and J 4 bases, leaving 14 bases between the germline ends. The germline gives CDR1 LNHNV, CDR2 YYDKDF (reference sequence). CDR3 residues: CATSPTGGSTEAFF. The CDR3 DNA reads TGTGCCACCAGCCCTACGGGGGGCTCCACTGAAGCTTTCTTT.

This clonotype was detected many times. This chain uses TRBV13 with TRBJ2-7, with D maybe TRBD1 (6 bases). This CDR3 is 14 amino acids long. Trimming stripped 2 bases from V and 4 bases from J, with 12 bases between. Germline assignment: CDR1 PRHDT and CDR2 FYEKMQ (reference sequence). The CDR3 here is CASSLQGRGYEQYF. The DNA for the CDR3 is TGTGCCAGCAGCTTACAGGGAAGGGGGTACGAGCAGTACTTC.

This clonotype was picked up many times. This chain links TRBV6-6 with TRBJ1-2, with a weak D call TRBD1 (6 bases). Germline values: CDR1 MNHNY, CDR2 SVGAGI (reference sequence). The CDR3 runs 14 residues. V gave up 0 bases and J gave up 4 bases, with 9 bases separating them. CDR3 DNA: TGTGCCAGCAGTTACTCCGGGGGGCCCTATGGCTACACCTTC. Protein sequence: CASSYSGGPYGYTF.

This clonotype was recorded once. The chain is built from TRBV5-1 and TRBJ1-1; TRBD1 agrees at 7 bases. This CDR3 has 15 amino acids. Trimming removed 3 bases from V and 1 base from J; junction bases left unmatched: 6. The germline V gene has CDR1 SGHRS and CDR2 YFSETQ. The CDR3 DNA follows: TGCGCCAGCAGCTGGTCACAGGGGAAGAACACTGAAGCTTTCTTT. Residues: CASSWSQGKNTEAFF.

The chain has TRBV14 and TRBJ1-4; tentatively, D is TRBD1 (6 bases). With 3 bases removed from V and 4 bases from J, the gap between germline ends came to 15 bases. There are 16 residues in the CDR3. The germline CDR1 and CDR2 sequences are SGHDN and FVKESK. CDR3 nucleotides: TGTGCCAGCAGCCACCTAGGGCAGGGGATTAATGAAAAACTGTTTTTT. It translates to CASSHLGQGINEKLFF. Variable domain in full (rest from reference TRBV14 and TRBJ1-4): EAGVTQFPSHSVIEKGQTVTLRCDPISGHDNLYWYRRVMGKEIKFLLHFVKESKQDESGMPNNRFLAERTGGTYSTLKVQPAELEDSGVYFCASSHLGQGINEKLFFGSGTQLSVL.

The gene calls are TRBV2 and TRBJ1-5; D gene unclear. Trimming stripped 0 bases from V and 2 bases from J, with 8 bases between. Germline V gene data show CDR1 as SNHLY and CDR2 as FYNNEI. The CDR3 covers 15 residues. For the CDR3, the DNA is TGTGCCAGCAGTGAAGCTGCGGTGGGCAATCAGCCCCAGCATTTT. This translates into CASSEAAVGNQPQHF.

This clonotype occurred many times. The chain is built from TRBV7-9 and TRBJ2-2; D assignment may be TRBD1 or TRBD2 (5 bases each). The germline gives CDR1 SEHNR, CDR2 FQNEAQ (reference sequence). The CDR3 has 14 residues. V was clipped by 8 bases and J by 0 bases, with 10 bases between them. As DNA, the CDR3 is TGTGCCAGCTCGGGACGGCCGAACACCGGGGAGCTGTTTTTT. Residues: CASSGRPNTGELFF.

This clonotype was detected many times. The CDR3 spells CASSLRVTGGYEQYF. In DNA, the CDR3 is TGTGCCAGCAGCTTGCGGGTGACAGGGGGCTACGAGCAGTACTTC. V is TRBV5-8 and J is TRBJ2-7; 9 bases map to TRBD1. The CDR3 sequence is 15 residues long. CDR1 and CDR2 from the germline V gene are SGHTS and YDEGEE. J lost 3 bases, V lost 1 base, and 5 bases had no gene match.

The V gene is TRBV20-1, the J gene TRBJ1-2; D ambiguous. Trimming took 3 bases from V and 4 from J, leaving 12 bases between them. CDR3 length equals 13 residues. Germline V CDR1 and CDR2: DFQATT, SNEGSKA (reference sequence). Here the CDR3 DNA reads TGCAGTGCTAGCACAAAGAGTTTCTATGGCTACACCTTC. Protein product: CSASTKSFYGYTF.